The 22 T cell receptor beta chains listed next were all sequenced from one sample in a study of blood T cell repertoires in COVID-19. TCRdb keeps only in-frame clones here, not all; method: immunoSEQ multiplex PCR. In the table there are about 240,000 clones, approximately 78% of which are singletons. The source material was peripheral blood. Receptor source: a woman in her late teens or twenties with acute or convalescent COVID-19.

The rearrangement links TRBV7-6 to TRBJ2-2, with 12 bases fitting TRBD2. CDR1 is SGHVS, CDR2 FNYEAQ, per germline. Trimming at V came to 1 base and at J to 4 bases, leaving 4 bases not matched to a gene. CDR3 length: 17 residues. The CDR3 nucleotides are TGTGCCAGCAGCTTAGTACTAGCGGGAGGCAGCACCGGGGAGCTGTTTTTT. Protein sequence: CASSLVLAGGSTGELFF.

The chain couples TRBV6-4 to TRBJ1-4, with 10 bases fitting TRBD1. The trim removed 6 bases at V and 5 bases at J, leaving 6 bases unmatched. CDR1 and CDR2 (germline): MRHNA, SNTAGT. CDR3 size: 15 residues. The CDR3 DNA reads as TGTGCCAGCAGCGAGGGGACAGGGGAGAATGAAAAACTGTTTTTT. The encoded protein is CASSEGTGENEKLFF.

J is TRBJ1-5 and V is TRBV3-1 (or the pseudogene TRBV3-2); D is undetermined. From germline, CDR1 is LGHDT and CDR2 YNNKEL (reference sequence). V dropped 2 bases and J dropped 3 bases, with 5 bases sitting between them. The CDR3 is 13 amino acids. The CDR3 region has the DNA TGTGCCAGCAGCCAACAAATCAATCAGCCCCAGCATTTT. It codes for CASSQQINQPQHF.

This rearrangement joins TRBV6-2 or TRBV6-3 to TRBJ1-5, with D unclear. The CDR3 length is 13 residues. Per the germline V gene, CDR1 is MNHEY and CDR2 is SVGEGT. V was shortened by 2 bases and J by 3 bases, with 5 bases between the two germline ends. CDR3 in DNA: TGTGCCAGCAGTTACGAGTACAATCAGCCCCAGCATTTT. Translated, it gives CASSYEYNQPQHF.

The chain recombines TRBV5-1 with TRBJ2-1, with no clear D. There are 14 residues in the CDR3. Germline V gives CDR1 SGHRS, CDR2 YFSETQ. V shed 0 bases and J shed 9 bases, with 13 bases lying between them. The CDR3 loop is CASSLAASTGEQFF. The CDR3 DNA is TGCGCCAGCAGCTTGGCCGCTAGTACTGGTGAGCAGTTCTTC.

This rearrangement joins TRBV28 to TRBJ2-7, with 9 bases aligning to TRBD2. Germline V gives CDR1 MDHEN, CDR2 SYDVKM. Trimming at V came to 1 base and at J to 7 bases, leaving 5 bases not matched to a gene. The CDR3 is made up of 14 amino acids. The CDR3 here is CASSLLAGAGEQYF. The CDR3 DNA reads as TGTGCCAGCAGTTTATTAGCGGGAGCCGGGGAGCAGTACTTC.

This clone showed up just a few times. The chain carries TRBV10-3 and TRBJ1-2; D may be TRBD1 (6 bases). Germline values: CDR1 ENHRY, CDR2 SYGVKD. V was pared by 6 bases and J by 1 base, with 9 bases between. The length of the CDR3 is 13 residues. CDR3 residues: CAISGQINYGYTF. In DNA, the CDR3 is TGTGCCATCAGCGGACAGATTAACTATGGCTACACCTTC.

The chain has TRBV18 and TRBJ1-1; 8 bases match TRBD1. Germline V gives CDR1 KGHSH, CDR2 LQKENI. The CDR3 is 14 residues long. Trimming at V came to 4 bases and at J to 0 bases, leaving 1 base not matched to a gene. The CDR3 is CASSLTGVNTEAFF. CDR3 coding DNA: TGTGCCAGCTCACTGACAGGGGTGAACACTGAAGCTTTCTTT.

The rearrangement links TRBV7-2 to TRBJ2-1; a possible D gene is TRBD2 (6 bases). This CDR3 comprises 17 residues. From germline, CDR1 is SGHTA and CDR2 FQGNSA. Trimming removed 7 bases at V and 2 bases at J, with 21 bases between. CDR3 nucleotides: TGTGCCAGCACCGAGGACCCCCCCGGGGGTACCTACAATGAGCAGTTCTTC. This translates into CASTEDPPGGTYNEQFF.

The rearrangement uses TRBV12-3 or TRBV12-4 and TRBJ1-2; TRBD1 is a possible D gene (5 bases). The CDR3 has 12 residues. V lost 3 bases, J lost 6 bases, and 8 bases lay in between. CDR3 loop: CASSFAGDGYTF. The CDR3 DNA sequence: TGTGCCAGCAGTTTCGCGGGGGATGGCTACACCTTC.

V gene TRBV6-2 or TRBV6-3 combines with J gene TRBJ2-7; TRBD1 agrees at 7 bases. The CDR3 sequence is 14 residues long. J gave up 3 bases and V 6 bases, and 8 bases lay outside the gene matches. Germline assignment: CDR1 MNHEY and CDR2 SVGEGT. The CDR3 DNA reads as TGTGCCAGCAGCCCAAAGGGGGCCCACTACGAGCAGTACTTC. It encodes CASSPKGAHYEQYF.

With regard to this clone: A single base separates this from a much larger clone, so it may be a read error. The genes are TRBV7-3 and TRBJ2-1, with 7 bases that match TRBD1. The germline V gene has CDR1 SGHTA and CDR2 FQGTGA. This CDR3 has 15 amino acids. The CDR3 DNA sequence: TGTGCCAACAGCTTAGACAGGGCTTCCTACAATGAGCAGTTCTTC. Translated: CANSLDRASYNEQFF.

The V call is TRBV19, the J call TRBJ1-1, with D possibly being TRBD1 (6 bases). Trimming removed 10 bases at V and 0 bases at J, with 12 bases between. Per the germline V gene, CDR1 is LNHDA and CDR2 is SQIVND (reference sequence). The CDR3 is made up of 13 amino acids. The CDR3 is CATGQTVNTEAFF. Here the CDR3 DNA reads TGTGCCACAGGACAGACTGTGAACACTGAAGCTTTCTTT. The variable domain in full, completed from reference TRBV19 and TRBJ1-1, reads DGGITQSPKYLFRKEGQNVTLSCEQNLNHDAMYWYRQDPGQGLRLIYYSQIVNDFQKGDIAEGYSVSREKKESFPLTVTSAQKNPTAFYLCATGQTVNTEAFFGQGTRLTVV.

J is TRBJ1-5 and V is TRBV11-2; D gene ambiguous. V shed 7 bases and J shed 0 bases, with 10 bases lying between them. This CDR3 comprises 14 residues. The germline CDR1 and CDR2 sequences are SGHAT and FQNNGV. In DNA, the CDR3 is TGTGCCAGCAACTCGGGATATAGCAATCAGCCCCAGCATTTT. Protein: CASNSGYSNQPQHF.

This chain connects TRBV11-2 to TRBJ1-1, with D perhaps matching TRBD1 (6 bases). The CDR3 loop spans 12 amino acids. CDR1 is SGHAT, CDR2 FQNNGV, per germline. The V end lost 2 bases, the J end lost 8 bases, and 9 bases lay between the germline ends. The CDR3 nucleotides read TGTGCCAGCAGCTTATTAGGGGGAGAAGCTTTCTTT. This codes for CASSLLGGEAFF.

The chain couples TRBV7-2 to TRBJ2-1; D may be TRBD1 (6 bases). The CDR3 is made up of 16 amino acids. V was pared by 4 bases and J by 4 bases, with 17 bases between. Per the germline V gene, CDR1 is SGHTA and CDR2 is FQGNSA. The CDR3 protein is CASSYTAGTKYNEQFF. The CDR3 nucleotides read TGTGCCAGCAGCTACACAGCCGGGACAAAATACAATGAGCAGTTCTTC.

The rearrangement links TRBV7-2 to TRBJ2-4; 8 nucleotides align to TRBD2. V was pared by 5 bases and J by 6 bases, with 9 bases of the junction left unmatched. Germline CDR1 SGHTA, CDR2 FQGNSA. This CDR3 spans 15 amino acids. CDR3 DNA sequence: TGTGCCAGCAGCGGACCCTTAGCGGGACCAAACATTCAGTACTTC. Its translation: CASSGPLAGPNIQYF. The full variable domain, rest sourced from reference TRBV7-2 and TRBJ2-4, is GAGVSQSPSNKVTEKGKDVELRCDPISGHTALYWYRQSLGQGLEFLIYFQGNSAPDKSGLPSDRFSAERTGGSVSTLTIQRTQQEDSAVYLCASSGPLAGPNIQYFGAGTRLSVL.

This clone turned up a few times. J is TRBJ1-2 and V is TRBV7-9; the match to TRBD1 covers 9 bases. This CDR3 spans 15 amino acids. CDR1 is SEHNR and CDR2 is FQNEAQ in the germline V gene (reference sequence). Trimming took 3 bases from V and 4 from J; bases not matched to a gene: 6. This CDR3 is CASSFGTGLGYGYTF. CDR3 bases: TGTGCCAGCAGCTTTGGGACAGGGCTTGGCTATGGCTACACCTTC.

The chain employs TRBV30 and TRBJ1-5; 8 nucleotides line up with TRBD1. The trim removed 4 bases at V and 1 base at J, leaving 12 bases unmatched. The CDR3 length is 17 residues. The germline V gene encodes CDR1 GTSNPN and CDR2 SVGIG (reference sequence). The CDR3 loop reads CAWNKPGRGRSNQPQHF. The CDR3 DNA sequence: TGTGCCTGGAACAAACCCGGCAGGGGGCGAAGCAATCAGCCCCAGCATTTT. Full variable domain (outside the CDR3, taken from reference TRBV30 and TRBJ1-5): SQTIHQWPATLVQPVGSPLSLECTVEGTSNPNLYWYRQAAGRGLQLLFYSVGIGQISSEVPQNLSASRPQDRQFILSSKKLLLSDSGFYLCAWNKPGRGRSNQPQHFGDGTRLSIL.

The chain employs TRBV27 and TRBJ2-5; 9 bases fit TRBD1. CDR3 size: 14 residues. Trimming took 4 bases from V and 7 from J; bases not matched to a gene: 7. Germline CDR1 and CDR2: MNHEY and SMNVEV (reference sequence). The CDR3: CASSSGQGMGTQYF. CDR3 DNA sequence: TGTGCCAGCAGTTCCGGACAGGGGATGGGGACCCAGTACTTC.

This chain links TRBV2 with TRBJ2-7; D gene unclear. Trimming removed 3 bases at V and 2 bases at J, with 17 bases between. The CDR3 consists of 16 residues. In germline, CDR1 is SNHLY, CDR2 FYNNEI. Here the CDR3 DNA reads TGTGCCAGCAGTGAGACGGCTTCATTGGGCCCCTACGAGCAGTACTTC. It translates to CASSETASLGPYEQYF.

This sequence joins TRBV29-1 and TRBJ1-5; TRBD1 is a possible D gene (5 bases). Germline values: CDR1 SQVTM, CDR2 ANQGSEA. This CDR3 comprises 13 residues. Trimming cost V 3 bases and J 7 bases, with 13 bases left between them. The CDR3 region is CSVEEQAGQPQHF. The DNA of the CDR3 is TGCAGCGTTGAGGAACAAGCAGGGCAGCCCCAGCATTTT.